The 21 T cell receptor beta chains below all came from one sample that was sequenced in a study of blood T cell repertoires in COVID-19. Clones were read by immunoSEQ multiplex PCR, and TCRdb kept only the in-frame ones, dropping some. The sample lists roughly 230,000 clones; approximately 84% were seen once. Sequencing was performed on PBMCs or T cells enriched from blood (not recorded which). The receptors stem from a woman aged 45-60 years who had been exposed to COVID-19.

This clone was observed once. The CDR3 DNA reads TGTGCCAGCAGCCAAGATCAGGTGAATGGCTACACCTTC. Translation: CASSQDQVNGYTF. The V gene is TRBV4-2, the J gene TRBJ1-2; D ambiguous. Germline V lookup: CDR1 LGHNA, CDR2 YNFKEQ. The CDR3 is made up of 13 amino acids. The germline V and J ends were trimmed by 0 bases and 6 bases, with 8 bases remaining between them.

The CDR3 is CSARGQGPFSNQPQHF. The CDR3, as DNA: TGCAGTGCTCGTGGACAGGGCCCCTTTAGCAATCAGCCCCAGCATTTT. This sequence joins TRBV20-1 and TRBJ1-5; TRBD1 matches 8 bases. Germline CDR1 and CDR2: DFQATT and SNEGSKA (reference sequence). Trimming at V came to 5 bases and at J to 0 bases, leaving 9 bases not matched to a gene. The CDR3 loop spans 16 amino acids.

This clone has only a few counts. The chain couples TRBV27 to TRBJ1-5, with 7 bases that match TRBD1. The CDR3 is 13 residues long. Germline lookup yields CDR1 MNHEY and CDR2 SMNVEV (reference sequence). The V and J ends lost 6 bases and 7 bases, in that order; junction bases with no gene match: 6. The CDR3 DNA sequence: TGTGCCAGCAGCTCAACACAGGGGCAGCCCCAGCATTTT. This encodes CASSSTQGQPQHF.

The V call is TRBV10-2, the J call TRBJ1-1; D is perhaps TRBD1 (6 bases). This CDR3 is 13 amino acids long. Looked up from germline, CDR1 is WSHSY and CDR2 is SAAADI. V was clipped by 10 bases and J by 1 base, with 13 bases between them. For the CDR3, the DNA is TGCGCCACCTACAACAGGGAGAACACTGAAGCTTTCTTT. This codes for CATYNRENTEAFF.

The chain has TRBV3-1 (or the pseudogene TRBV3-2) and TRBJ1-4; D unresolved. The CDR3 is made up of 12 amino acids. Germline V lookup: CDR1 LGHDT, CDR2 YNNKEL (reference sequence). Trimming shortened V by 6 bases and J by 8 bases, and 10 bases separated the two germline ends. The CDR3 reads CASSEYREKLFF. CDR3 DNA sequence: TGTGCCAGCAGTGAATACCGGGAAAAACTGTTTTTT.

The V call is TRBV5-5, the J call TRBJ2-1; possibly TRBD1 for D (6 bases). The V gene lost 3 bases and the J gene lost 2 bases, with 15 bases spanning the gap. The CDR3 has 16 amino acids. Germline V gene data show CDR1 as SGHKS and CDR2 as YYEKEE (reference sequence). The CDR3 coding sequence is TGTGCCAGCAGCTGGCAGGGGTTGTCCACCTACAATGAGCAGTTCTTC. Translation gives CASSWQGLSTYNEQFF. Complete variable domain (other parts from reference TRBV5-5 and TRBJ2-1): DAGVTQSPTHLIKTRGQQVTLRCSPISGHKSVSWYQQVLGQGPQFIFQYYEKEERGRGNFPDRFSARQFPNYSSELNVNALLLGDSALYLCASSWQGLSTYNEQFFGPGTRLTVL.

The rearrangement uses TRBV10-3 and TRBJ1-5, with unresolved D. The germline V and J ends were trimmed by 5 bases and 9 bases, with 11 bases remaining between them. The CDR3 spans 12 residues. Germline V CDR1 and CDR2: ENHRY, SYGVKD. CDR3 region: CAISTLRWPQHF. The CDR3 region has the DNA TGTGCCATCAGTACTTTACGTTGGCCCCAGCATTTT.

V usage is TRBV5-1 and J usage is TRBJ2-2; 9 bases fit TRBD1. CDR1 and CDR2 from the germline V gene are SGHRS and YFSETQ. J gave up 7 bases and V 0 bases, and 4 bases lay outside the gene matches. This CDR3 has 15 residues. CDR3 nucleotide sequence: TGCGCCAGCAGCTTGGAGGGGACAGGGTACGGGGAGCTGTTTTTT. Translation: CASSLEGTGYGELFF.

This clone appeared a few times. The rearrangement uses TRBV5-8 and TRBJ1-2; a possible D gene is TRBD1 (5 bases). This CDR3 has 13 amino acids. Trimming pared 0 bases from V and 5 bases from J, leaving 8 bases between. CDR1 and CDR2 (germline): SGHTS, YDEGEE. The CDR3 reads CASSLGTTYGYTF. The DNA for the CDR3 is TGTGCCAGCAGCTTGGGGACAACTTATGGCTACACCTTC.

CDR3 sequence (DNA): TGTGCCAGCAGCTCACGGGACAGGGTTTATGAAAAACTGTTTTTT. Translating gives CASSSRDRVYEKLFF. The chain employs TRBV7-9 and TRBJ1-4; 9 bases are a match to TRBD1. The CDR3 is made up of 15 amino acids. The V segment lost 4 bases and the J segment 6 bases; nucleotides outside the gene matches: 6. Per germline, CDR1 SEHNR and CDR2 FQNEAQ (reference sequence).

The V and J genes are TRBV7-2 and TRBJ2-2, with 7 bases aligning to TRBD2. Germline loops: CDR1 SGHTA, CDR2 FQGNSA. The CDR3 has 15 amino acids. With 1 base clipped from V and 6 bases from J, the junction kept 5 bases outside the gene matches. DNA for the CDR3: TGTGCCAGCAGCTTAGGCCGTGGGGGGGCCGGGGAGCTGTTTTTT. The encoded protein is CASSLGRGGAGELFF.

As DNA, the CDR3 is TGCAGCGTTTGCCCGGGACAGGGGCGCTACGAGCAGTACTTC. This codes for CSVCPGQGRYEQYF. The V and J genes are TRBV29-1 and TRBJ2-7, with TRBD1 matching over 10 bases. The germline CDR1 and CDR2 sequences are SQVTM and ANQGSEA. This CDR3 has 14 residues. Trimming took 5 bases from V and 3 from J; bases not matched to a gene: 7.

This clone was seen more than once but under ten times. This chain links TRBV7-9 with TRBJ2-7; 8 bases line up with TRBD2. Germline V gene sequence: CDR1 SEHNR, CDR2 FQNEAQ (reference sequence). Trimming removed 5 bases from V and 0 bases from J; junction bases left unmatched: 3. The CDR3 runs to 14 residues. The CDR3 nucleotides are TGTGCCAGCAGCCCTACTAGCGGCTCCTACGAGCAGTACTTC. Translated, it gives CASSPTSGSYEQYF.

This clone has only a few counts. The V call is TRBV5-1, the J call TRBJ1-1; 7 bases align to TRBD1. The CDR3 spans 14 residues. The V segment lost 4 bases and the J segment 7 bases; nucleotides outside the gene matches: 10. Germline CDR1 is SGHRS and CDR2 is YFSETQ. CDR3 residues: CASSPGQAGGEAFF. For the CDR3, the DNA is TGCGCCAGCAGCCCCGGACAGGCCGGGGGTGAAGCTTTCTTT.

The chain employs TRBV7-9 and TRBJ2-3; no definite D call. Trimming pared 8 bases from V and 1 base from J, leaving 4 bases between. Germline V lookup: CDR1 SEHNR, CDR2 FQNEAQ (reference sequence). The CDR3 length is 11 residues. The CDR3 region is CASEGTDTQYF. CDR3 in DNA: TGTGCCAGCGAGGGCACAGATACGCAGTATTTT.

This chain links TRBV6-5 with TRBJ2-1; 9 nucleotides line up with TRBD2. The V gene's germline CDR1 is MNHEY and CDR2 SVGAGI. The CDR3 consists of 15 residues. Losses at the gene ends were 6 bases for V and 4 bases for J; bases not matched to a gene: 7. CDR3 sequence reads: CASRRASGAYNEQFF. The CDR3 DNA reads TGTGCCAGCAGAAGGGCTAGCGGGGCGTACAATGAGCAGTTCTTC.

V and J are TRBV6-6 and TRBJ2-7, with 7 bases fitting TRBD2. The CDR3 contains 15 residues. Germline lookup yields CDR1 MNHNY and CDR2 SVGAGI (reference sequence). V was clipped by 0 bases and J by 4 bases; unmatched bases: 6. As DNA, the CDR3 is TGTGCCAGCAGTTACTCGGGGGTCGGGGGGTACGAGCAGTACTTC. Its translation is CASSYSGVGGYEQYF.

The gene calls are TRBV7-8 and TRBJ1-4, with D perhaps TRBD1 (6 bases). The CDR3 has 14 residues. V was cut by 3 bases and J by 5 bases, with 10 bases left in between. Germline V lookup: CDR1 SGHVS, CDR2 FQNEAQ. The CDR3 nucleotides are TGTGCCAGCAGCTTGACAGGCCAAAATGAAAAACTGTTTTTT. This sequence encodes CASSLTGQNEKLFF.

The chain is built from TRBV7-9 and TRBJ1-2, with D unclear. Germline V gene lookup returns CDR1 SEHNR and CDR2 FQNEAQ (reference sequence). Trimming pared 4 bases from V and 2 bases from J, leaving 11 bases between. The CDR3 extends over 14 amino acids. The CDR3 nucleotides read TGTGCCAGCAGCTCTGTGCTGGGCAACTATGGCTACACCTTC. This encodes CASSSVLGNYGYTF. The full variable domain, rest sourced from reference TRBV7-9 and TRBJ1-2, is DTGVSQNPRHKITKRGQNVTFRCDPISEHNRLYWYRQTLGQGPEFLTYFQNEAQLEKSRLLSDRFSAERPKGSFSTLEIQRTEQGDSAMYLCASSSVLGNYGYTFGSGTRLTVV.

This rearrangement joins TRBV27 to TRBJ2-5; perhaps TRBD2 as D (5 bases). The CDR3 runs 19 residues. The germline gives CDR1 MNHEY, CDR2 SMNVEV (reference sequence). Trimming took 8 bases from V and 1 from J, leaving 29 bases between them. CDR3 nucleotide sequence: TGTGCCAGCTCGCCGTCCCGTTTTCCGGGGAGCCGCCTCCAAGAGACCCAGTACTTC. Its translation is CASSPSRFPGSRLQETQYF.

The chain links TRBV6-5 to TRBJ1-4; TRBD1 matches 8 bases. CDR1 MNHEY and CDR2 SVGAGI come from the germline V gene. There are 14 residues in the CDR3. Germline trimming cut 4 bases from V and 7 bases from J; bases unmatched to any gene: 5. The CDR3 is CASSSRTGSEKLFF. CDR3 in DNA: TGTGCCAGCAGTTCTAGGACAGGGTCTGAAAAACTGTTTTTT.